The clone carrying this T cell receptor (beta chain) has ten or more counts. Antigen specificity is unknown. This sample is part of a study of identical twins. Study-wide points: Twin sharing of out-of-frame TCR alpha was underestimated by models in monozygotic pairs.

TCRdb independently ran MiXCR on the 5' RACE reads; one entry per CDR3 protein. Found here are nearly 200,000 distinct CDR3 sequences, approximately 15% of them singletons; the top ten hold 40%. The same sample was also used in a study of T cells expressing NK-cell markers.

The sequence derives from a woman in her late teens or twenties in good health. Material for sequencing was CD8+ T cells sorted from blood.

The CDR3, as DNA: TGTGCCAGCAGTTTTTGGGGTTACATCGACGAGCAGTACTTC. It yields the protein CASSFWGYIDEQYF. The chain combines TRBV12-3 or TRBV12-4 with TRBJ2-7; no definite D call. Between the trimmed V and J ends, which lost 3 bases and 5 bases, there was a span of 14 bases. CDR3 length: 14 residues.